The 9 T cell receptor beta chains given below trace back to one sample, sequenced in a study of blood T cell repertoires in COVID-19. Profiled with immunoSEQ multiplex PCR; TCRdb holds only in-frame clones, not every one. The table has about 270,000 clones, roughly 86% seen once. The sample was peripheral blood. These receptors all come from a man aged 35 to 55 with active or convalescent COVID-19.

This chain links TRBV7-3 with TRBJ2-3; D is undetermined. V shed 0 bases and J shed 2 bases, with 9 bases lying between them. This CDR3 has 15 amino acids. Germline V gives CDR1 SGHTA, CDR2 FQGTGA. This CDR3 reads CASSLTAHNTDTQYF. The CDR3, as DNA: TGTGCCAGCAGCTTAACGGCCCACAACACAGATACGCAGTATTTT.

This rearrangement joins TRBV19 to TRBJ1-6, with D possibly TRBD1 on 5 matching bases. Per the germline V gene, CDR1 is LNHDA and CDR2 is SQIVND (reference sequence). The length of the CDR3 is 14 residues. Trimming shortened V by 4 bases and J by 5 bases, and 9 bases separated the two germline ends. The CDR3 coding sequence is TGTGCCAGTAGTAAAGGGGCCAATAATTCACCCCTCCACTTT. Protein: CASSKGANNSPLHF.

The sample holds one count of this clone. This sequence joins TRBV7-9 and TRBJ2-2, with 7 bases aligning to TRBD2. The germline CDR1 and CDR2 sequences are SEHNR and FQNEAQ (reference sequence). The CDR3 totals 17 residues. Germline trimming cut 7 bases from V and 5 bases from J; bases unmatched to any gene: 16. As DNA, the CDR3 is TGTGCCAGCACGCGGACTGGCGGGGGAAGAAGGACCGGGGAGCTGTTTTTT. It specifies CASTRTGGGRRTGELFF.

J is TRBJ2-7 and V is TRBV12-3 or TRBV12-4; maybe TRBD1 (6 bases). CDR3 length: 13 residues. V was clipped by 6 bases and J by 2 bases, with 11 bases between them. The CDR3 DNA follows: TGTGCCAGCAGCCCTGGGACACCCTACGAGCAGTACTTC. Translating it yields CASSPGTPYEQYF.

V usage is TRBV5-1 and J usage is TRBJ1-2, with TRBD1 matching 7 bases. The CDR3 length is 13 residues. Germline CDR1 SGHRS, CDR2 YFSETQ. The V and J ends lost 10 bases and 6 bases, in that order; junction bases with no gene match: 12. CDR3 nucleotides: TGCGCCCGTAGGGAACAGGGGAATGATGGCTACACCTTC. It codes for CARREQGNDGYTF.

The rearrangement links TRBV6-5 to TRBJ1-1; no clear D. V was pared by 11 bases and J by 4 bases, with 14 bases between. Germline assignment: CDR1 MNHEY and CDR2 SVGAGI. The CDR3 is made up of 12 amino acids. CDR3 in DNA: TGTGCCTGTAATGGTATGGCCACTGAAGCTTTCTTT. This encodes CACNGMATEAFF.

V and J are TRBV28 and TRBJ2-2, with D unresolved. V lost 5 bases and J 1 base, leaving 11 bases between the germline ends. Germline V gene lookup returns CDR1 MDHEN and CDR2 SYDVKM. The CDR3 sequence is 15 residues long. The CDR3 spells CASSLHSGNTGELFF. The CDR3 bases are TGTGCCAGCAGTCTCCACTCCGGGAACACCGGGGAGCTGTTTTTT.

V and J are TRBV27 and TRBJ2-3, with 10 bases fitting TRBD2. Germline V gene data show CDR1 as MNHEY and CDR2 as SMNVEV (reference sequence). V was pared by 7 bases and J by 4 bases, with 11 bases of the junction left unmatched. This CDR3 is 16 amino acids long. The CDR3 reads CASNPPGLASPDTQYF. In nucleotides, the CDR3 is TGTGCCAGCAACCCACCGGGACTAGCGAGCCCAGATACGCAGTATTTT.

The V gene is TRBV11-3, the J gene TRBJ2-7, with D possibly TRBD2 on 5 matching bases. This CDR3 is 13 amino acids long. Looked up from germline, CDR1 is SGHNT and CDR2 is YENEEA. The V gene lost 0 bases and the J gene lost 10 bases, with 13 bases spanning the gap. DNA of the CDR3: TGTGCCAGCAGCTTAGATCTAAGGACTCCTCAGTACTTC. Protein product: CASSLDLRTPQYF.